The clone carrying this T cell receptor (beta chain) was found once. The data belong to a study of blood T cell repertoires in COVID-19. The junction had 6 bases not matched to a gene; V was cut back by 4 bases and J by 6 bases. The CDR3 extends over 16 amino acids. Germline V CDR1 and CDR2: SGHTA, FQGNSA. Data came from immunoSEQ multiplex PCR; TCRdb stores just in-frame clones and leaves some out. The table has roughly 150,000 clones, 70% to 90% seen once. The sample taken for sequencing was peripheral blood. This clonotype originated in a woman aged 45-59 years with acute or convalescent COVID-19. The rearrangement links TRBV7-2 to TRBJ1-6; TRBD1 agrees at 10 bases. CDR3 nucleotides: TGTGCCAGCAGCTCTGGGACAGGGGCCTTTAATTCACCCCTCCACTTT. Translated: CASSSGTGAFNSPLHF. Full variable domain (outside the CDR3, taken from reference TRBV7-2 and TRBJ1-6): GAGVSQSPSNKVTEKGKDVELRCDPISGHTALYWYRQSLGQGLEFLIYFQGNSAPDKSGLPSDRFSAERTGGSVSTLTIQRTQQEDSAVYLCASSSGTGAFNSPLHFGNGTRLTVT.